The rows below give T cell receptor beta chains drawn from one sample of a study of T cells after yellow fever vaccination. In TCRdb, the 5' RACE reads were re-called with MiXCR into one record per CDR3 protein. The sample contains some 300,000 distinct CDR3 sequences, 3.6% of which appear only once. Sequenced here: PBMCs, sampled on the day of the yellow fever booster vaccination. These TCRs come from a man younger than 35 who received the YFV17D yellow fever vaccine. The CDR3 runs from the conserved cysteine through the conserved F or W. A D gene is named only where the DNA matches it firmly. Clone size is given for some rows only: seen once, a few or many times, or a class if the clone is expanded.

-,TRBJ2-3,TRBV7-3,14,-,CASRATGSTDTQYF,TGTGCCAGCAGGGCAACGGGTAGCACAGATACGCAGTATTTT
-,TRBJ2-1,TRBV7-9,11,-,CASSGGNLKFF,TGTGCCAGCAGCGGGGGGAATCTGAAGTTCTTC
-,TRBJ1-1,TRBV6-1,15,many,CASSEDDRWSTEAFF,TGTGCCAGCAGTGAAGATGACAGGTGGAGCACTGAAGCTTTCTTT
-,TRBJ2-5,TRBV7-7,15,many,CASSLGGEPLETQYF,TGTGCCAGCAGCTTAGGCGGGGAGCCTTTAGAGACCCAGTACTTC
-,TRBJ2-7,TRBV12-3/TRBV12-4,12,few,CASSSESYEQYF,TGTGCCAGCAGTTCGGAGTCCTACGAGCAGTACTTC
-,TRBJ1-3,TRBV12-3/TRBV12-4,14,few,CASSLRGRENTIYF,TGTGCCAGCAGTTTACGCGGGCGGGAAAACACCATATATTTT
-,TRBJ1-2,TRBV5-1,13,many,CASSLDKNYGYTF,TGCGCCAGCAGCTTGGACAAGAACTATGGCTACACCTTC
-,TRBJ2-5,TRBV20-1,17,few,CSARDQFSGEFEETQYF,TGCAGTGCTAGAGATCAGTTTTCGGGGGAATTTGAAGAGACCCAGTACTTC
-,TRBJ2-1,TRBV5-5,11,many,CASSLFGEQFF,TGTGCCAGCAGCTTGTTCGGGGAGCAGTTCTTC
-,TRBJ1-2,TRBV5-1,17,few,CASSLIVAGGEGYGYTF,TGCGCCAGCAGCTTGATTGTTGCTGGGGGGGAAGGCTATGGCTACACCTTC
TRBD1,TRBJ1-5,TRBV29-1,16,many,CSVSVTGAKGNQPQHF,TGCAGCGTGAGCGTGACAGGGGCGAAGGGCAATCAGCCCCAGCATTTT
-,TRBJ2-7,TRBV12-3/TRBV12-4,12,few,CASSFYLHEQYF,TGTGCCAGCAGTTTCTACCTCCACGAGCAGTACTTC
TRBD1,TRBJ1-4,TRBV2,13,many,CASSDRDREKLFF,TGTGCCAGCAGTGACCGGGACAGGGAAAAACTGTTTTTT
-,TRBJ1-1,TRBV20-1,15,few,CSARARTGMNTEAFF,TGCAGTGCTAGGGCCCGTACTGGTATGAACACTGAAGCTTTCTTT
TRBD1,TRBJ2-3,TRBV7-7,14,many,CASSSDRGADTQYF,TGTGCTAGCAGCTCCGACAGGGGAGCAGATACGCAGTATTTT
-,TRBJ2-7,TRBV7-9,13,many,CASSLAGHYEQYF,TGTGCCAGCAGCTTAGCGGGGCACTACGAGCAGTACTTC
-,TRBJ2-5,TRBV7-2,14,many,CASSLGLAMQTQYF,TGTGCCAGCAGCTTAGGCCTAGCGATGCAGACCCAGTACTTC
-,TRBJ1-1,TRBV2,13,few,CASNRDMNTEAFF,TGTGCCAGCAACAGGGATATGAACACTGAAGCTTTCTTT
TRBD1,TRBJ2-4,TRBV20-1,14,once,CSARQTGARNIQYF,TGCAGTGCTAGGCAGACAGGGGCGAGAAACATTCAGTACTTC
TRBD1,TRBJ2-7,TRBV19,14,-,CASRPYRGSFEQYF,TGTGCCAGTAGGCCCTACAGGGGTTCTTTCGAGCAGTACTTC
-,TRBJ2-5,TRBV5-1,14,-,CASSLEAKEETQYF,TGCGCCAGCAGCTTGGAGGCCAAAGAAGAGACCCAGTACTTC
TRBD1,TRBJ1-1,TRBV6-5,14,few,CASSYSVGQGRAFF,TGTGCCAGCAGTTACTCTGTGGGACAGGGAAGAGCTTTCTTT
-,TRBJ1-5,TRBV20-1,13,many,CSAGRDGNQPQHF,TGCAGTGCTGGACGGGACGGCAATCAGCCCCAGCATTTT
-,TRBJ1-1,TRBV7-3,13,-,CASSLAEHTEAFF,TGTGCCAGCAGCTTGGCGGAGCACACTGAAGCTTTCTTT
-,TRBJ2-1,TRBV19,15,many,CASSIGLVSYNEQFF,TGTGCCAGTAGTATCGGGCTAGTCTCCTACAATGAGCAGTTCTTC
-,TRBJ2-3,TRBV10-3,17,many,CAIRGTLGVAGTDTQYF,TGTGCCATCAGAGGAACCTTGGGGGTAGCGGGCACAGATACGCAGTATTTT
TRBD2,TRBJ2-7,TRBV10-3,16,-,CAISEGPSGGSYEQYF,TGTGCCATCAGTGAAGGACCTAGCGGGGGCTCCTACGAGCAGTACTTC
-,TRBJ2-3,TRBV6-6,12,-,CASKSATDTQYF,TGTGCCAGCAAGTCAGCCACAGATACGCAGTATTTT
-,TRBJ1-5,TRBV15,15,many,CATSRDGRDNQPQHF,TGTGCCACCAGCAGAGATGGCAGAGACAATCAGCCCCAGCATTTT
-,TRBJ2-6,TRBV7-8,14,few,CASSPLEGANVLTF,TGTGCCAGCAGCCCCCTGGAAGGGGCCAACGTCCTGACTTTC
-,TRBJ1-5,TRBV28,19,-,CASSSQQGSYWDSNQPQHF,TGTGCCAGCAGTTCCCAACAGGGTTCTTATTGGGATAGCAATCAGCCCCAGCATTTT
-,TRBJ1-2,TRBV7-2,14,few,CASSLLVRNYGYTF,TGTGCCAGCAGCTTATTAGTCAGGAACTATGGCTACACCTTC
TRBD2,TRBJ2-1,TRBV4-3,17,-,CASSHGTSGGGMDEQFF,TGCGCCAGCAGCCACGGGACTAGCGGGGGGGGGATGGATGAGCAGTTCTTC
-,TRBJ2-7,TRBV3-2,14,many,CASVPRLARYEQYF,TGTGCCAGCGTTCCCCGACTAGCGCGATACGAGCAGTACTTC
TRBD2,TRBJ2-1,TRBV6-6,17,many,CASSSPPTSGALNEQFF,TGTGCCAGCAGTTCCCCTCCGACTAGCGGGGCCCTTAATGAGCAGTTCTTC
-,TRBJ2-1,TRBV12-3/TRBV12-4,16,-,CASSQQPTSSYNEQFF,TGTGCCAGCAGTCAGCAGCCCACGAGCTCCTACAATGAGCAGTTCTTC
TRBD1,TRBJ1-6,TRBV6-5,16,many,CASSSRQGQGVSPLHF,TGTGCCAGCAGTTCTCGACAGGGTCAAGGGGTATCACCCCTCCACTTT
-,TRBJ1-6,TRBV5-8,14,-,CASSPRQYNSPLHF,TGTGCCAGCAGCCCCCGACAGTATAATTCACCCCTCCACTTT
-,TRBJ1-1,TRBV29-1,14,-,CSCGLGRANTEAFF,TGCAGCTGTGGACTTGGACGGGCGAACACTGAAGCTTTCTTT
TRBD2,TRBJ2-2,TRBV14,20,few,CASSSFFGLAGDPNTGELFF,TGTGCCAGCAGCAGCTTCTTTGGGCTAGCGGGGGATCCGAACACCGGGGAGCTGTTTTTT